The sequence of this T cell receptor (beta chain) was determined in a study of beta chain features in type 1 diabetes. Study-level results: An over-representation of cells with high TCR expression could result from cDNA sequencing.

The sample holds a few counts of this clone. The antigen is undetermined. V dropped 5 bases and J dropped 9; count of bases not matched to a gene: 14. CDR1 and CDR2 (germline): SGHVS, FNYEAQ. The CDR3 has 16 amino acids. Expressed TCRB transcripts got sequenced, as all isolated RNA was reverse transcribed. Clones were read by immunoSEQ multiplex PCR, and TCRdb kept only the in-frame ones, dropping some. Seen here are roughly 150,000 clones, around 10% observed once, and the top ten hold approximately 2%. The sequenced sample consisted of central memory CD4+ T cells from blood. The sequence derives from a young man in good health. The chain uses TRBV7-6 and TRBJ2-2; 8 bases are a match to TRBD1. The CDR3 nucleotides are TGTGCCAGCAGCCCCCAGGACGGACAGGGAACTTGGGAGCTGTTTTTT. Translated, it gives CASSPQDGQGTWELFF.